The clone carrying this TCR beta chain was seen a handful of times. Its specificity is unknown. The record originates from a study of T cells after yellow fever vaccination. Trimming cost V 4 bases and J 5 bases, with 9 bases left between them. Germline V lookup: CDR1 DFQATT, CDR2 SNEGSKA (reference sequence). The CDR3 is 12 amino acids. General study points: Repertoires sorted by FACS could include abundant clonotypes that are contaminants from the bulk population.

TCRdb recomputed calls from the 5' RACE reads with MiXCR, one row per CDR3 protein. The sample lists 550,000 or so distinct CDR3 sequences; roughly 19% were seen once. Material: PBMCs, obtained 15 days after the yellow fever booster vaccination. This receptor was identified in a man under 40 who received the YFV17D yellow fever vaccine. The chain couples TRBV20-1 to TRBJ2-1; the D gene is possibly TRBD2 (5 bases). CDR3 DNA: TGCAGTGCTATGCCGGGGAACAATGAGCAGTTCTTC. Translation gives CSAMPGNNEQFF.